The clone carrying this T cell receptor (beta chain) was counted a few times. Its antigen is as yet unknown. This CDR3 is built from 14 residues. The V end was cut by 5 bases, the J end by 8 bases, with 15 bases between. Germline V gives CDR1 SGHAT, CDR2 FQNNGV. These data originate in a study of T cell repertoires in cytomegalovirus infection. Study at large: The authors used CMV epitopes that were HLA-C-restricted (recently identified) and HLA-B-restricted (well studied). Study-level findings and limits: CMV-specific TCR beta clonotypes restricted by HLA-C were the ones dominating the ex vivo response.

MiXCR, run by TCRdb on the reads, gives a single entry per CDR3 protein. The sample yields approximately 1,000,000 distinct CDR3 sequences, less than 40% seen once. The TCR originated in a human donor in good health (CMV status not recorded). Some clones in this sample may be carry-over from other donors' samples. V gene TRBV11-2 combines with J gene TRBJ1-4; tentatively, D is TRBD1 (6 bases). Sequences were derived from cultured CD8+ T cells from PBMCs, sampled from culture after CMV antigen stimulation. CDR3 loop: CASSQTGGGEKLFF. As DNA, the CDR3 is TGTGCCAGCAGCCAGACAGGCGGAGGGGAAAAACTGTTTTTT.